This entry features one T cell receptor beta chain sequence. Its antigen is still unknown. This sample stems from a study of OX40 agonist ivuxolimab in advanced cancers. Whole-study context: Earlier treatment with anti-PD-1, anti-PD-L1 or anti-CTLA-4 was permitted, and 35% to 45% had received some. Study results and caveats: The investigators did not determine what antigen specificity the expanded peripheral T cells had.

The method was immunoSEQ multiplex PCR; TCRdb's version includes in-frame clones alone and lacks a portion of them. The table includes approximately 20,000 clones, 85% to 90% detected once. This CDR3 region has 14 residues. CDR1 SQVTM and CDR2 ANQGSEA come from the germline V gene. The V segment lost 8 bases and the J segment 2 bases; nucleotides outside the gene matches: 4. The gene calls are TRBV29-1 and TRBJ2-3; 13 nucleotides match TRBD2. The input for sequencing was CD4+ or CD8+ T cells sorted from blood, taken in a trial of the OX40 agonist ivuxolimab. The clonotype was recovered from an adult with an advanced solid tumor such as melanoma, head and neck, liver or kidney cancer. CDR3 DNA sequence: TGCAGCACGGGACTAGCGGGATCCACAGATACGCAGTATTTT. Translating gives CSTGLAGSTDTQYF.